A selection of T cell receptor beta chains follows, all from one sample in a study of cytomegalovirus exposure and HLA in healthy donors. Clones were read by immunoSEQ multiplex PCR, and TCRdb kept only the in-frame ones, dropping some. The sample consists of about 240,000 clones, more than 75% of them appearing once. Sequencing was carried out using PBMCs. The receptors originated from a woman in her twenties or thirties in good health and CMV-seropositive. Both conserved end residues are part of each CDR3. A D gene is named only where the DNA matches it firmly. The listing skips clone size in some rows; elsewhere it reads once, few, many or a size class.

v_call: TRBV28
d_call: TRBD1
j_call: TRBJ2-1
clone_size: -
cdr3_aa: CASRPPTGGSSYNEQFF
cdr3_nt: TGTGCCAGCAGGCCACCAACAGGGGGCAGCTCCTACAATGAGCAGTTCTTC

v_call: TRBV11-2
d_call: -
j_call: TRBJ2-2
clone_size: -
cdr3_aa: CASNKGTNTGELFF
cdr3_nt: TGTGCCAGCAATAAGGGGACGAACACCGGGGAGCTGTTTTTT

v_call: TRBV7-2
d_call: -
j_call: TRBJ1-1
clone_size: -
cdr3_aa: CASSFSTGGVIMNTEAFF
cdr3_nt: TGTGCCAGCAGCTTTTCGACAGGAGGCGTAATCATGAACACTGAAGCTTTCTTT

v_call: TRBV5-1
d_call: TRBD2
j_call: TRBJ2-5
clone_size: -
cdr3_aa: CASSSIAGGRGAETQYF
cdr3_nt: TGCGCCAGCAGCTCTATAGCGGGAGGCAGGGGGGCGGAGACCCAGTACTTC

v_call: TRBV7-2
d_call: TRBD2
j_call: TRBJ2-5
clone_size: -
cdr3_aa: CASSKTSGWETQYF
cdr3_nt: TGTGCCAGCAGCAAGACTAGCGGGTGGGAGACCCAGTACTTC

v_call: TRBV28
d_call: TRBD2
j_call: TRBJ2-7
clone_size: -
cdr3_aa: CASSVTSGSPYEQYF
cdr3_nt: TGTGCCAGCAGTGTTACTAGCGGGAGTCCCTACGAGCAGTACTTC

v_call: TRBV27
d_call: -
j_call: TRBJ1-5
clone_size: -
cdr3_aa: CASSLSSTNSGFGREPQHF
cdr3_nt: TGTGCCAGCAGTTTATCATCGACAAATTCAGGTTTCGGTCGAGAGCCCCAGCATTTT

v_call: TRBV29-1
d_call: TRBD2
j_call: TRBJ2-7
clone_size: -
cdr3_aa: CSGEGPDYEQYF
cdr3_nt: TGCAGTGGGGAGGGACCAGACTACGAGCAGTACTTC

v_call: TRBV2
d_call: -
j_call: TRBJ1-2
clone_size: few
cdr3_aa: CASSADLETNYGYTF
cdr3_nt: TGTGCCAGCAGTGCTGACTTGGAAACTAACTATGGCTACACCTTC

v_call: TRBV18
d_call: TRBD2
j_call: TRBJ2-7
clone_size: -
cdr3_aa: CASSLALERGKYEQYF
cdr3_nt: TGTGCCAGCTCACTCGCGTTGGAGCGGGGGAAGTACGAGCAGTACTTC

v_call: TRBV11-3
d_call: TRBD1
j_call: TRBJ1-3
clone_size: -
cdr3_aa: CASTRGLSGNTIYF
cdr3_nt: TGTGCCAGCACCAGGGGGTTATCTGGAAACACCATATATTTT

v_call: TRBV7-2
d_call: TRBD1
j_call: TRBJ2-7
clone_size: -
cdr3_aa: CASSRTGGNEQYF
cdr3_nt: TGTGCCAGCAGCCGGACAGGGGGAAACGAGCAGTACTTC

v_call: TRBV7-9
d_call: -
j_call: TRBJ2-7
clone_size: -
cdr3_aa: CASSLDTSRSYEQYF
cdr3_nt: TGTGCCAGCAGCTTGGACACCTCGCGGTCCTACGAGCAGTACTTC

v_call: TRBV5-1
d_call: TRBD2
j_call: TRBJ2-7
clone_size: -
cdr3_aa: CASSKTSGRYEQYF
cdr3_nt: TGCGCCAGCAGCAAGACTAGCGGGAGGTACGAGCAGTACTTC

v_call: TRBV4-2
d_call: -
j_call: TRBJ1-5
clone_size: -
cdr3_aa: CASSQDIQGMQPQHF
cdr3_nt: TGTGCCAGCAGCCAAGATATTCAGGGGATGCAGCCCCAGCATTTT

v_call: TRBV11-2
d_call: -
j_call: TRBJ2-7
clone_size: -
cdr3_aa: CASSLDHSSYEQYF
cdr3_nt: TGTGCCAGCAGCTTAGATCACAGTTCCTACGAGCAGTACTTC

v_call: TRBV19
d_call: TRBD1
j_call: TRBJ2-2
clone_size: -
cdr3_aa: CASSIIRGQLYTGELFF
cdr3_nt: TGTGCCAGTAGTATAATCCGGGGACAGTTATACACCGGGGAGCTGTTTTTT

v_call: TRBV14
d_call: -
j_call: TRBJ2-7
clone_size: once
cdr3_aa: CASSPGGPTISGLPSYEQYF
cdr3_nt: TGTGCCAGCAGCCCCGGGGGACCGACGATTTCGGGACTTCCCTCCTACGAGCAGTACTTC

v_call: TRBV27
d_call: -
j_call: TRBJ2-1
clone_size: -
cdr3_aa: CASSRYPGTEQFF
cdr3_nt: TGTGCCAGCAGTCGCTACCCCGGGACAGAGCAGTTCTTC

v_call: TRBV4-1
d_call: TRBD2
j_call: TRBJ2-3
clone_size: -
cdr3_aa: CASSQTGTSGRVDTQYF
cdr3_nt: TGCGCCAGCAGCCAAACCGGGACTAGCGGGAGGGTAGATACGCAGTATTTT

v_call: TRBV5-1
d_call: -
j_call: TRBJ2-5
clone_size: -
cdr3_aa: CASSLSVGGETQYF
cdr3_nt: TGCGCCAGCAGCTTGTCAGTAGGAGGAGAGACCCAGTACTTC

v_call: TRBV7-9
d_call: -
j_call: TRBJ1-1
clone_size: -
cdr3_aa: CASSMAEGNTEAFF
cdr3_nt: TGTGCCAGCAGTATGGCCGAGGGGAACACTGAAGCTTTCTTT

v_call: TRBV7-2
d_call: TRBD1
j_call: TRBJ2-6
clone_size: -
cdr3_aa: CASSSGGSGANVLTF
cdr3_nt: TGTGCCAGCAGCTCAGGGGGCTCTGGGGCCAACGTCCTGACTTTC

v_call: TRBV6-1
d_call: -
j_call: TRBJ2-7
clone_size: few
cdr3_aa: CASSAGFPREQYF
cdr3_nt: TGTGCCAGCAGTGCGGGATTCCCGCGGGAGCAGTACTTC

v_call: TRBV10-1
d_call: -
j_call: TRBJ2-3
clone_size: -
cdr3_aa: CASSGGDTDTQYF
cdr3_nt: TGCGCCAGCAGTGGCGGGGACACAGATACGCAGTATTTT

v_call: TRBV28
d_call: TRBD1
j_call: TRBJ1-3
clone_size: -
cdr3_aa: CASSLSPRTGWGNTIYF
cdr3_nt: TGTGCCAGCAGTTTATCCCCAAGGACAGGGTGGGGAAACACCATATATTTT

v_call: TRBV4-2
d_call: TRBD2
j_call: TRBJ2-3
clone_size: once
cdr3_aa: CASSALTSGTDTQYF
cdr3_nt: TGTGCCAGCAGCGCCCTGACTAGCGGCACAGATACGCAGTATTTT

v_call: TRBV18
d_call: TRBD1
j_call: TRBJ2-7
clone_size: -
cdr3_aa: CASNRDRGVYEQYF
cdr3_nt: TGTGCCAGCAATCGGGACAGGGGGGTATACGAGCAGTACTTC

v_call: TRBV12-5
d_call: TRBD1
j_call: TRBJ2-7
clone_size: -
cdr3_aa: CASGTDRGLEQYF
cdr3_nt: TGTGCTAGTGGTACGGACAGGGGGCTTGAGCAGTACTTC

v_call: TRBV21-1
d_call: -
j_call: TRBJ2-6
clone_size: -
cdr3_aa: CASKNRGTGANVLTF
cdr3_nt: TGTGCCAGTAAGAACAGGGGAACTGGGGCCAACGTCCTGACTTTC

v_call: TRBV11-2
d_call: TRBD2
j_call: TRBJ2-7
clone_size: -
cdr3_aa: CASSLLAGSSYEQYF
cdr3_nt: TGTGCCAGCAGTCTACTAGCGGGAAGTTCCTACGAGCAGTACTTC

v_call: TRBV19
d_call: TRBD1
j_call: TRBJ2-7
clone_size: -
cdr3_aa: CASSPGTGVYEQYF
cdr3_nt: TGTGCCAGTAGCCCCGGGACAGGGGTCTACGAGCAGTACTTC

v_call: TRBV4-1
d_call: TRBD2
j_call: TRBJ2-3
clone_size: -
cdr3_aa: CASSHGQSGTSGSWLTDTQYF
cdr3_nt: TGCGCCAGCAGCCACGGCCAGTCCGGGACTAGCGGGAGTTGGTTGACAGATACGCAGTATTTT

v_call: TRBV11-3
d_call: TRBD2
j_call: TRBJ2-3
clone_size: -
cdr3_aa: CASSLRGGLITDTQYF
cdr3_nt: TGTGCCAGCAGCTTAAGGGGAGGGCTGATCACAGATACGCAGTATTTT

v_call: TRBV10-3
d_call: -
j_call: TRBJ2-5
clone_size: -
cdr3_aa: CAISGQWQETQYF
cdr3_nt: TGTGCCATCAGTGGACAGTGGCAAGAGACCCAGTACTTC

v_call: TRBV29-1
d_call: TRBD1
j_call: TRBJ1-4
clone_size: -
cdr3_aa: CSVDDRGREEKLFF
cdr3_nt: TGCAGCGTCGATGACAGGGGGCGGGAAGAAAAACTGTTTTTT

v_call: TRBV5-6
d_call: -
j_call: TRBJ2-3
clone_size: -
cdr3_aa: CASSLGGGTTDTQYF
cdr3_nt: TGTGCCAGCAGCTTGGGAGGGGGTACAACAGATACGCAGTATTTT

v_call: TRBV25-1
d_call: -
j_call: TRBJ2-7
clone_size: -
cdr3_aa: CASSETATYEQYF
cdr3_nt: TGTGCCAGCAGTGAGACTGCCACCTACGAGCAGTACTTC

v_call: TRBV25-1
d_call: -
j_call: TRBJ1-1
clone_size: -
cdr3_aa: CASSPGHILNTEAFF
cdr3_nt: TGTGCCAGCTCCCCCGGACATATATTGAACACTGAAGCTTTCTTT

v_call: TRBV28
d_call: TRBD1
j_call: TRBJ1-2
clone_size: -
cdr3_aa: CASSSQGQGWVYGYTF
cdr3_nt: TGTGCCAGCAGTTCCCAGGGACAGGGGTGGGTCTATGGCTACACCTTC

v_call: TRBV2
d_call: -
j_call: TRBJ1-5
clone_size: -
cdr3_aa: CASRGQSNQPQHF
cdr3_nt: TGTGCCAGCAGGGGGCAGAGCAATCAGCCCCAGCATTTT

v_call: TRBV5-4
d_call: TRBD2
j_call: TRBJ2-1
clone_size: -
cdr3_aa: CASQREGFYNEQFF
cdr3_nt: TGTGCCAGCCAGCGGGAGGGATTCTACAATGAGCAGTTCTTC

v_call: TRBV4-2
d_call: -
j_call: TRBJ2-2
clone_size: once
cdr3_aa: CASSQGFSTNTGELFF
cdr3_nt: TGTGCCAGCAGCCAAGGGTTTAGTACGAACACCGGGGAGCTGTTTTTT

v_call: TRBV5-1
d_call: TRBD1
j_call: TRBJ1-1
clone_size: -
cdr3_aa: CASSKGTGGEGVTEAFF
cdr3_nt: TGCGCCAGCAGCAAAGGGACAGGGGGCGAGGGCGTCACTGAAGCTTTCTTT

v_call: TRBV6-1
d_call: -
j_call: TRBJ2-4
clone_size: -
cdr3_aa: CASRLAKNIQYF
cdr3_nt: TGTGCCAGCAGACTAGCCAAAAACATTCAGTACTTC

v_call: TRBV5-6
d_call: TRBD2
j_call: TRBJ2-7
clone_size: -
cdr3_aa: CASSLRTSGRNEQYF
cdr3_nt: TGTGCCAGCAGCCTGCGGACTAGCGGGAGGAACGAGCAGTACTTC

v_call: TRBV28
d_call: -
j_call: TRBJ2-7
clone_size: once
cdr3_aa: CASSPPWGRGNYEQYF
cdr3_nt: TGTGCCAGCAGTCCTCCTTGGGGGAGGGGGAACTACGAGCAGTACTTC

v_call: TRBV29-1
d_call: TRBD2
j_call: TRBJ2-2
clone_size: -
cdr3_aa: CSVAGTSGRVRTGELFF
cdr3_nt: TGCAGCGTAGCCGGGACTAGCGGGAGAGTTCGGACCGGGGAGCTGTTTTTT

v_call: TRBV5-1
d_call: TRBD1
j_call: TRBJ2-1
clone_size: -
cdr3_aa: CASSDLVTGINEQFF
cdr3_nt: TGCGCCAGCAGCGACCTCGTGACAGGGATTAATGAGCAGTTCTTC

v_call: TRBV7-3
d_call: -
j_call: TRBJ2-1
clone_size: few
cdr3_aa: CASSLRGPYNEQFF
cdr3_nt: TGTGCCAGCAGCTTAAGGGGGCCCTACAATGAGCAGTTCTTC

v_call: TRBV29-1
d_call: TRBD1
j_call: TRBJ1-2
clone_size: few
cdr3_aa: CRTTGAPYGYTF
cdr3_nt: TGCAGAACCACAGGGGCTCCCTATGGCTACACCTTC

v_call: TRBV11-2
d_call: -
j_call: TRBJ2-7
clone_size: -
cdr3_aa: CASSLLSYSYEQYF
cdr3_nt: TGTGCCAGCAGCTTATTGTCCTATTCCTACGAGCAGTACTTC